This TCR beta chain was captured in a study of T-cell memory formation after mild COVID-19. TCRdb re-derived calls from the 5' RACE reads in MiXCR, one entry per CDR3 protein. The repertoire has roughly 580,000 distinct CDR3 sequences, roughly 18% of them found once; the top ten carry around 12%. There are a few counts of this clonotype. The origin of this receptor is an adult woman who had mild COVID-19 (a few samples of this study predate the infection). Cell type and time point are not known. The specimen was PBMCs or a T cell subset sorted from them (not recorded which).

In DNA, the CDR3 is TGTGCCAGCAGCTTGGATCCGGGGATGGATACGCAGTATTTT. It is translated as CASSLDPGMDTQYF. The gene calls are TRBV5-6 and TRBJ2-3, with a possible D match to TRBD2 (5 bases). The CDR3 totals 14 residues. The V gene lost 0 bases and the J gene lost 6 bases, with 11 bases spanning the gap. Germline V gives CDR1 SGHDT, CDR2 YYEEEE.